This T cell receptor (beta chain) appears in the sequencing data of a study of human T cells and chemical hapten exposure. Time point noted: patch test 3, about 24 weeks after DPC sensitization. Documented treatment: therapeutic diphenylcyclopropenone sensitization with weekly scalp DPC. MiXCR, run by TCRdb on the RACE reads, gives a single entry per CDR3 protein. The sample carries about 90,000 distinct CDR3 sequences, approximately 11% recorded once. Germline V gives CDR1 SGHNT, CDR2 YYREEE (reference sequence). The CDR3 sequence is 15 residues long. V shed 2 bases and J 2 bases; nucleotides not matched to a gene: 4. This clonotype was counted between two and nine times.

This specimen was whole blood, taken in connection with sensitization to the hapten diphenylcyclopropenone (DPC). The receptor was derived from a woman in her thirties with alopecia areata. Some clones in this sample may be carry-over from other donors' samples. The J gene is TRBJ2-3, the V gene TRBV5-4, with 8 bases identical to TRBD2. The DNA for the CDR3 is TGTGCCAGCAGCTTAGCGGGAGAGATCACAGATACGCAGTATTTT. Protein sequence: CASSLAGEITDTQYF.